This T cell receptor (beta chain) was observed in a study of Graves' ophthalmopathy and Graves' hyperthyroidism. Included hyperthyroidism patients were aged 18 to 65 and newly diagnosed (under 2 months' duration). A diagnosis was made from clinical symptoms together with serum thyroxine, TRAb, thyroid ultrasound and orbital computed tomography. The ends were cut back, 3 bases at V and 4 bases at J, with 9 bases in the middle. CDR3 length: 14 residues. The authors amplified TCR beta CDR3 regions from RNA transcripts. The workflow started with a first-round RT-PCR run with HTBI primers and then moved on to a second-round multiplex PCR. TCRdb called the multiplex PCR reads again in MiXCR, with one record for every CDR3 protein. The sample lists about 390,000 distinct CDR3 sequences, approximately 18% occurring once. Study-level results: Built on 13 signatures, a model told ophthalmopathy apart from stable hyperthyroidism with approximately 88% sensitivity and 70% to 82% specificity.

This clonotype was seen ten or more times. Its cognate antigen is unknown. The sample consisted of peripheral blood. The sequence derives from an adult woman with stable Graves' hyperthyroidism. The chain combines TRBV12-3 or TRBV12-4 with TRBJ2-2; D remains ambiguous. This CDR3 reads CASSFFPATGELFF. The CDR3 DNA follows: TGTGCCAGCAGTTTCTTCCCAGCCACCGGGGAGCTGTTTTTT.